Listed here are 15 T cell receptor beta chains from one sample, sequenced in a study of T cells after yellow fever vaccination. A single record per CDR3 protein comes from TCRdb applying MiXCR to the 5' RACE reads. In the table there are approximately 450,000 distinct CDR3 sequences, about 17% of which are singletons. The sequenced sample was PBMCs, obtained before the yellow fever booster vaccination. The origin of the receptors is a young man who received the YFV17D yellow fever vaccine.

This clonotype has a handful of counts. The chain recombines TRBV6-2 or TRBV6-3 with TRBJ1-2; D is unresolved. Germline CDR1 is MNHEY and CDR2 is SVGEGT. With 0 bases removed from V and 3 bases from J, the gap between germline ends came to 2 bases. The CDR3 contains 12 residues. Written as DNA, the CDR3 is TGTGCCAGCAGTTACTCGCACTATGGCTACACCTTC. It translates to CASSYSHYGYTF.

This clonotype was observed a few times. The chain joins TRBV13 to TRBJ1-2; 9 bases fit TRBD1. The V and J ends lost 0 bases and 2 bases, in that order; junction bases with no gene match: 16. The germline V gene has CDR1 PRHDT and CDR2 FYEKMQ (reference sequence). CDR3 length equals 20 residues. CDR3 nucleotides: TGTGCCAGCAGCTTAGGACCCCTCCGGGACAGGGTGCCCATAAACTATGGCTACACCTTC. Its protein product is CASSLGPLRDRVPINYGYTF.

DNA of the CDR3: TGTGCCAGCAGCCGGAGACAGGGGGAGGACATTCAGTACTTC. Translated, it gives CASSRRQGEDIQYF. This sequence joins TRBV3-1 and TRBJ2-4; TRBD1 matches 9 bases. V gave up 4 bases and J gave up 8 bases; unmatched junction bases: 6. This CDR3 has 14 amino acids. CDR1 LGHDT and CDR2 YNNKEL come from the germline V gene (reference sequence).

This chain uses TRBV19 with TRBJ1-2; D not resolved. The CDR3 extends over 14 amino acids. CDR1 and CDR2 (germline): LNHDA, SQIVND (reference sequence). The V end lost 1 base, the J end lost 4 bases, and 10 bases lay between the germline ends. The CDR3 loop reads CASSIGNSIYGYTF. In nucleotides, the CDR3 is TGTGCCAGTAGTATAGGCAACAGCATCTATGGCTACACCTTC.

This clonotype was detected ten times or more. At one of its ends the junction is not consistent with the germline gene, which may arise from a read error. This chain connects TRBV5-1 to TRBJ2-2; D not certain. CDR1 and CDR2 from the germline V gene are SGHRS and YFSETQ. The CDR3 totals 12 residues. The chain's CDR3 is CASSLDTGELFF. DNA for the CDR3: TGTGCCAGCAGCTTAGACACCGGGGAGCTGTTTTTT.

This clonotype was detected only a few times. The V call is TRBV14, the J call TRBJ2-7; D remains ambiguous. This CDR3 contains 13 residues. The V and J ends lost 1 base and 6 bases respectively, with 10 bases between them. Germline lookup yields CDR1 SGHDN and CDR2 FVKESK. The CDR3 sequence: CASSQVRVSEQYF. The DNA of the CDR3 is TGTGCCAGCAGCCAAGTTCGGGTCTCCGAGCAGTACTTC.

This clonotype was observed a handful of times. V and J are TRBV15 and TRBJ2-5; the D gene is possibly TRBD1 (5 bases). Trimming took 5 bases from V and 2 from J, leaving 15 bases between them. The CDR3 spans 15 residues. Germline CDR1 and CDR2: LNHNV and YYDKDF (reference sequence). The CDR3 sequence: CATSGVRTGQETQYF. In DNA, the CDR3 is TGTGCCACCAGCGGAGTTCGCACAGGACAAGAGACCCAGTACTTC.

Comment on this clonotype: No conserved phenylalanine or tryptophan ends this CDR3, so it is likely a read error. In nucleotides, the CDR3 is TGTGCCAGCAGCCCACTAGCCCTCGGGGAGCTGTTTTAT. It specifies CASSPLALGELFY. This chain joins TRBV7-2 and TRBJ2-2, with a tentative D call TRBD2 (6 bases). V lost 5 bases and J 7 bases, leaving 11 bases between the germline ends. This CDR3 is 13 amino acids long. Germline loops: CDR1 SGHTA, CDR2 FQGNSA.

V gene TRBV5-1 combines with J gene TRBJ2-6; D call uncertain. The V and J ends lost 3 bases and 2 bases respectively, with 12 bases between them. Germline V gives CDR1 SGHRS, CDR2 YFSETQ. This CDR3 comprises 16 residues. The CDR3, as DNA: TGCGCCAGCAGCTCTCTGATCAAAACTGGGGCCAACGTCCTGACTTTC. This sequence encodes CASSSLIKTGANVLTF.

This clonotype was detected only a few times. The chain combines TRBV7-9 with TRBJ1-3; no definite D call. V lost 4 bases to trimming and J lost 0 bases, with 4 bases between them. Looked up from germline, CDR1 is SEHNR and CDR2 is FQNEAQ (reference sequence). CDR3 length: 13 amino acids. In DNA form, the CDR3 reads TGTGCCAGCAGCTACATCTCTGGAAACACCATATATTTT. This encodes CASSYISGNTIYF.

The V call is TRBV6-2 or TRBV6-3, the J call TRBJ1-1; D possibly corresponds to TRBD1 (6 bases). The CDR3 is 12 amino acids. The ends were cut back, 6 bases at V and 7 bases at J, with 12 bases in the middle. The germline gives CDR1 MNHEY, CDR2 SVGEGT. CDR3 coding DNA: TGTGCCAGCAGCCCACAGGGAGTTGAAGCTTTCTTT. As protein: CASSPQGVEAFF.

This clonotype has only a few counts. The chain recombines TRBV7-2 with TRBJ2-6; the D is unclear. This CDR3 spans 17 amino acids. V lost 1 base, J lost 2 bases, and 12 bases lay in between. Germline CDR1 SGHTA, CDR2 FQGNSA. CDR3 sequence reads: CASSLEGRQAGANVLTF. DNA for the CDR3: TGTGCCAGCAGCTTAGAGGGCAGACAAGCTGGGGCCAACGTCCTGACTTTC.

The chain has TRBV21-1 and TRBJ1-1; the DNA was not used to check the table's D call, TRBD1. TRBV21-1 is reported as a pseudogene. The length of the CDR3 is 15 residues. CDR3 residues: CASSKRQLMNTEAFF. The DNA for the CDR3 is TGTGCCAGCAGCAAAAGACAGCTGATGAACACTGAAGCTTTCTTT.

This clonotype was seen at least ten times. The chain has TRBV18 and TRBJ1-1; D call uncertain. With 5 bases removed from V and 1 base from J, the gap between germline ends came to 11 bases. CDR3 length: 14 residues. Germline V gene data show CDR1 as KGHSH and CDR2 as LQKENI. Here the CDR3 reads CASSFAGENTEAFF. The DNA of the CDR3 is TGTGCCAGCTCATTTGCTGGAGAGAACACTGAAGCTTTCTTT. Together with reference TRBV18 and TRBJ1-1, the CDR3 gives the full variable domain: NAGVMQNPRHLVRRRGQEARLRCSPMKGHSHVYWYRQLPEEGLKFMVYLQKENIIDESGMPKERFSAEFPKEGPSILRIQQVVRGDSAAYFCASSFAGENTEAFFGQGTRLTVV.

This clonotype was seen repeatedly, ten times or more. The genes are TRBV5-1 and TRBJ2-7; TRBD1 aligns across 8 bases. V was clipped by 4 bases and J by 6 bases; unmatched bases: 6. Germline-derived CDR1 and CDR2 are SGHRS and YFSETQ. This CDR3 has 13 amino acids. The CDR3 here is CASSGTGGVEQYF. In nucleotides, the CDR3 is TGCGCCAGCAGCGGAACAGGGGGAGTCGAGCAGTACTTC.